The rows below give T cell receptor beta chains drawn from one sample of a study of Ad26.COV2.S vaccination and SARS-CoV-2 variants. Sequencing used immunoSEQ multiplex PCR; TCRdb keeps in-frame clones, though not all of them. The sample consists of about 320,000 clones, 70% to 90% of them appearing once. The source material was peripheral blood, sampled in a trial of Ad26.COV2.S vaccine versus placebo. These TCRs come from a person between 18 and 65 years old who received the Ad26.COV2.S COVID-19 vaccine or a placebo. The CDR3 runs from the conserved cysteine through the conserved F or W. The D gene is left open where the match is weak. Clone size is given for some rows only: seen once, a few or many times, or a class if the clone is expanded.

j_call v_call clone_size d_call cdr3_nt cdr3_aa
TRBJ2-2 TRBV10-3 NA TRBD2 TGTGCCATCAGGGCTAGCGGGAACACCGGGGAGCTGTTTTTT CAIRASGNTGELFF
TRBJ1-2 TRBV25-1 NA NA TGTGCCAGCAGTGGAACCGGGGGGGGCTACACCTTC CASSGTGGGYTF
TRBJ2-3 TRBV28 NA TRBD2 TGTGCCAGCCGCCCGGGTGGCGGGGGGGCCCCAGATACGCAGTATTTT CASRPGGGGAPDTQYF
TRBJ2-1 TRBV7-9 once TRBD2 TGTGCCAGCAGCTTACGGGGGGGACTAGCTAAATACAATGAGCAGTTCTTC CASSLRGGLAKYNEQFF
TRBJ1-1 TRBV4-3 NA TRBD1 TGCGCCAGCAGCCAGGGCGGGACAGGGGATACTGAAGCTTTCTTT CASSQGGTGDTEAFF
TRBJ2-7 TRBV7-2 NA TRBD2 TGTGCCAGCAGCTTAGGCGGGGGAGTAACTTACGAGCAGTACTTC CASSLGGGVTYEQYF
TRBJ2-5 TRBV5-1 NA TRBD2 TGCGCCAGCAGCTTCGATCCGGGGGGACAAGAGACCCAGTACTTC CASSFDPGGQETQYF
TRBJ2-7 TRBV6-5 NA NA TGTGCCAGCCAGACAGACGCCTACGAGCAGTACTTC CASQTDAYEQYF
TRBJ2-4 TRBV2 NA TRBD1 TGTGCCAGCAGTGCCAGACAGGGGGAGAGAGGAAACATTCAGTACTTC CASSARQGERGNIQYF
TRBJ2-5 TRBV7-2 NA NA TGTGCCAGCAGCTTATACCGACAGCCCCTAGAGACCCAGTACTTC CASSLYRQPLETQYF
TRBJ2-7 TRBV7-2 once TRBD1 TGTGCCAGCAGTTTGACAGGGGCTGCCTACGAGCAGTACTTC CASSLTGAAYEQYF
TRBJ2-5 TRBV6-1 NA TRBD2 TGTGCCAGCAGTGAAGGTCTAGCGGGGGCCCAAGAGACCCAGTACTTC CASSEGLAGAQETQYF
TRBJ2-3 TRBV5-4 NA TRBD2 TGTGCCAGCAGCCCCCGCGAGCGGGGGGGCGGCACAGATACGCAGTATTTT CASSPRERGGGTDTQYF
TRBJ1-2 TRBV2 NA NA TGTGCCAGCAGACCCGAGGGAGGGACTGGCTACACCTTC CASRPEGGTGYTF